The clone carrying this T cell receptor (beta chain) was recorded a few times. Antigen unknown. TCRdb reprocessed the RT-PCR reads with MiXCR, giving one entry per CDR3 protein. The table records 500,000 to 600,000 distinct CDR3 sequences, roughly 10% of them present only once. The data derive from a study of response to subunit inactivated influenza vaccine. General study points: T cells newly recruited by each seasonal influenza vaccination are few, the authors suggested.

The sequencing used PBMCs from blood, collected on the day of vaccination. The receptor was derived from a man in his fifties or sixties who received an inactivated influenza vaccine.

For the CDR3, the DNA is TGTGCCAGCAGTTACTCGTCACTAAACTCAGATACGCAGTATTTT. Encoded protein: CASSYSSLNSDTQYF. This chain joins TRBV6-2 or TRBV6-3 and TRBJ2-3; D not certain. From germline, CDR1 is MNHEY and CDR2 SVGEGT. This CDR3 is built from 15 residues. V lost 0 bases and J 4 bases, leaving 11 bases between the germline ends.